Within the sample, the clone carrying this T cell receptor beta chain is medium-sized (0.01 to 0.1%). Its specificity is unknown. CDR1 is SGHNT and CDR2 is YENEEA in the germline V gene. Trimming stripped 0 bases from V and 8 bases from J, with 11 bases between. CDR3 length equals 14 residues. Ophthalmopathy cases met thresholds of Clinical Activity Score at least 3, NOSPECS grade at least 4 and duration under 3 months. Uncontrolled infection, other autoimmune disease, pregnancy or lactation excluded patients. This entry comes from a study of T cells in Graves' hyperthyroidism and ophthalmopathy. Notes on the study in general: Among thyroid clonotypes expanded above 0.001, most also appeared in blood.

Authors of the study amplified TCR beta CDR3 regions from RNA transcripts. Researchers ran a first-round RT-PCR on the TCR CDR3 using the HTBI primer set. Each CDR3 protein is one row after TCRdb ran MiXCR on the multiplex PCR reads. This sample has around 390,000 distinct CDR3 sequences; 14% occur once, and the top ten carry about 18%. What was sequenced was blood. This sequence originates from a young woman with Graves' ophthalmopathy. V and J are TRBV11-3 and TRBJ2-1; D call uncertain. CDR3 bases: TGTGCCAGCAGCTTAGATCCAAAGAGCTATGAGCAGTTCTTC. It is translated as CASSLDPKSYEQFF.